This is a list of T cell receptor beta chains from one sample in a study of shared clonotypes between healthy human individuals. Generated by immunoSEQ multiplex PCR, the TCRdb table keeps only in-frame clones and is missing some. The sample has fewer than 400,000 clones, approximately 74% seen once. Sequenced: memory CD4+ T cells sorted from blood. The receptors derive from a man younger than 45 in good health. The CDR3 runs from the conserved cysteine through the conserved F or W. Fields, in order: CDR3 DNA, CDR3 protein, clone size, J gene, D gene, V gene. The D gene is left open where the match is weak. Size is omitted from some rows. Given values are once, few, many or a class for expanded clones.

cdr3_nt: TGTGCCAGCAGCTTGGCCCCCGCCCTGGCCACAGATACGCAGTATTTT; cdr3_aa: CASSLAPALATDTQYF; clone_size: NA; j_call: TRBJ2-3; d_call: NA; v_call: TRBV5-6
cdr3_nt: TGTGCCAGCAGCACCGTCCCCAGTTCCTACGAGCAGTACTTC; cdr3_aa: CASSTVPSSYEQYF; clone_size: NA; j_call: TRBJ2-7; d_call: NA; v_call: TRBV5-6
cdr3_nt: TGTGCCAGCAGCCGGGCGGCGGACGGGGAAGAGACCCAGTACTTC; cdr3_aa: CASSRAADGEETQYF; clone_size: NA; j_call: TRBJ2-5; d_call: NA; v_call: TRBV5-4
cdr3_nt: TGTGCCAGCAGTTTCCAGCGCCGGGGGCAGTTCTTC; cdr3_aa: CASSFQRRGQFF; clone_size: few; j_call: TRBJ2-1; d_call: NA; v_call: TRBV28
cdr3_nt: TGCGCCAGCAGTAATGGAGGGGTCAATTCCTACGAGCAGTACTTC; cdr3_aa: CASSNGGVNSYEQYF; clone_size: once; j_call: TRBJ2-7; d_call: NA; v_call: TRBV5-1
cdr3_nt: TGTGCCAGCAGCTTGATGGGACAGGGGGCCCACGAGCAGTACTTC; cdr3_aa: CASSLMGQGAHEQYF; clone_size: NA; j_call: TRBJ2-7; d_call: TRBD1; v_call: TRBV5-6
cdr3_nt: TGCGCCAGCCAAGAAGGGGCTAGCATCACCGGGGAGCTGTTTTTT; cdr3_aa: CASQEGASITGELFF; clone_size: many; j_call: TRBJ2-2; d_call: NA; v_call: TRBV5-1
cdr3_nt: TGTGCCATCAGTGCGGAGGGACAGGGGGCAAGAGATACGCAGTATTTT; cdr3_aa: CAISAEGQGARDTQYF; clone_size: NA; j_call: TRBJ2-3; d_call: TRBD1; v_call: TRBV10-3
cdr3_nt: TGTGCCAGCTCATTGGCCCCGGCAGAGACCCAGTACTTC; cdr3_aa: CASSLAPAETQYF; clone_size: NA; j_call: TRBJ2-5; d_call: NA; v_call: TRBV18
cdr3_nt: TGTGCCAGTAGTATAGATGGGACATCCTACAATGAGCAGTTCTTC; cdr3_aa: CASSIDGTSYNEQFF; clone_size: once; j_call: TRBJ2-1; d_call: NA; v_call: TRBV19
cdr3_nt: TGTGCCAGCAGCTTGGGGGACAAACCCTACGAGCAGTACTTC; cdr3_aa: CASSLGDKPYEQYF; clone_size: NA; j_call: TRBJ2-7; d_call: NA; v_call: TRBV5-6
cdr3_nt: TGTGCCAGCTCACCGCTATTCCCTGAAGCGAATGAAAAACTGTTTTTT; cdr3_aa: CASSPLFPEANEKLFF; clone_size: NA; j_call: TRBJ1-4; d_call: NA; v_call: TRBV18
cdr3_nt: TGTGCCAGCAGCTTGGGGGCGGGCCGCCAATACGAGCAGTACTTC; cdr3_aa: CASSLGAGRQYEQYF; clone_size: NA; j_call: TRBJ2-7; d_call: NA; v_call: TRBV7-2
cdr3_nt: TGTGCCAGCAGCTTGTTAGGCTCAGGGGCGCAAAATGAGCAGTTCTTC; cdr3_aa: CASSLLGSGAQNEQFF; clone_size: NA; j_call: TRBJ2-1; d_call: NA; v_call: TRBV5-6
cdr3_nt: TGCAGCGTGGCTTCGGGGGGTGACATTCAGTACTTC; cdr3_aa: CSVASGGDIQYF; clone_size: NA; j_call: TRBJ2-4; d_call: TRBD2; v_call: TRBV29-1
cdr3_nt: TGTGCCAGCAGTGAGTCGGGGACTAACACTGAAGCTTTCTTT; cdr3_aa: CASSESGTNTEAFF; clone_size: once; j_call: TRBJ1-1; d_call: NA; v_call: TRBV25-1
cdr3_nt: TGTGCCAGCTCACCAAGTCTCAGGGGCGACTATGGCTACACCTTC; cdr3_aa: CASSPSLRGDYGYTF; clone_size: few; j_call: TRBJ1-2; d_call: NA; v_call: TRBV18
cdr3_nt: TGTGCCAGCAGCTTAGAGGGGACTAGTTACAATGAGCAGTTCTTC; cdr3_aa: CASSLEGTSYNEQFF; clone_size: NA; j_call: TRBJ2-1; d_call: TRBD2; v_call: TRBV11-2
cdr3_nt: TGTGCCAGCAGCTTAGGACTTGGCCCATACAATGAGCAGTTCTTC; cdr3_aa: CASSLGLGPYNEQFF; clone_size: NA; j_call: TRBJ2-1; d_call: NA; v_call: TRBV11-2
cdr3_nt: TGTGCCACCAGCAGAGATCTCGTGGCTCCGGGGCAGCCCCAGCATTTT; cdr3_aa: CATSRDLVAPGQPQHF; clone_size: NA; j_call: TRBJ1-5; d_call: NA; v_call: TRBV15
cdr3_nt: TGTGCCAGCAGCGCGTTAGCGGGAGATGCTATATCGTCACAAGAGACCCAGTACTTC; cdr3_aa: CASSALAGDAISSQETQYF; clone_size: NA; j_call: TRBJ2-5; d_call: TRBD2; v_call: TRBV9
cdr3_nt: TGTGCCAGCAGCTTAGTGCTGGCCGCTCGGGGCTATGGCTACACCTTC; cdr3_aa: CASSLVLAARGYGYTF; clone_size: NA; j_call: TRBJ1-2; d_call: NA; v_call: TRBV7-8
cdr3_nt: TGTGCCAGCAGCTTACCCTTGGGGGTATCCACTGAAGCTTTCTTT; cdr3_aa: CASSLPLGVSTEAFF; clone_size: NA; j_call: TRBJ1-1; d_call: NA; v_call: TRBV7-9
cdr3_nt: TGTGCCAGCAGCTTAGTGGCAGGGGCCTACGAGCAGTACTTC; cdr3_aa: CASSLVAGAYEQYF; clone_size: NA; j_call: TRBJ2-7; d_call: NA; v_call: TRBV7-8
cdr3_nt: TGTGCCAGCAGTGTCAGTTTTTTGGGCACTGGAAACACCATATATTTT; cdr3_aa: CASSVSFLGTGNTIYF; clone_size: NA; j_call: TRBJ1-3; d_call: NA; v_call: TRBV27
cdr3_nt: TGTGCCAGCAGCTTAGGGCAGGCATTCTATGGCTACACCTTC; cdr3_aa: CASSLGQAFYGYTF; clone_size: NA; j_call: TRBJ1-2; d_call: NA; v_call: TRBV11-2
cdr3_nt: TGTGCCAGCAGTCAAGGTAGCCTCTCTGGAAACACCATATATTTT; cdr3_aa: CASSQGSLSGNTIYF; clone_size: NA; j_call: TRBJ1-3; d_call: NA; v_call: TRBV28
cdr3_nt: TGCGCCAGCATCCATGGAGGGGCAGGGGGCTATAATGAGCAGTTCTTC; cdr3_aa: CASIHGGAGGYNEQFF; clone_size: NA; j_call: TRBJ2-1; d_call: TRBD1; v_call: TRBV5-1
cdr3_nt: TGCGCCAGCAACGGACCCGGTCCTAACTATGGCTACACCTTC; cdr3_aa: CASNGPGPNYGYTF; clone_size: NA; j_call: TRBJ1-2; d_call: NA; v_call: TRBV5-1
cdr3_nt: TGTGCCAGCAGAGGGACTCGCGACACCGGGGAGCTGTTTTTT; cdr3_aa: CASRGTRDTGELFF; clone_size: once; j_call: TRBJ2-2; d_call: NA; v_call: TRBV2
cdr3_nt: TGTGCCAGCAGTGACCGGGACAGTAGTTTCCAGCATTTT; cdr3_aa: CASSDRDSSFQHF; clone_size: NA; j_call: TRBJ1-5; d_call: TRBD1; v_call: TRBV25-1
cdr3_nt: TGTGCCTGGAGTGTGGGAGTGGTCCGCAATGAGCAGTTCTTC; cdr3_aa: CAWSVGVVRNEQFF; clone_size: NA; j_call: TRBJ2-1; d_call: NA; v_call: TRBV30
cdr3_nt: TGTGCCAGCAGCTTAGTACCTAGCGGGAGCACTAGCACAGATACGCAGTATTTT; cdr3_aa: CASSLVPSGSTSTDTQYF; clone_size: NA; j_call: TRBJ2-3; d_call: TRBD2; v_call: TRBV7-6
cdr3_nt: TGTGCCAGCGGGACAGGGGGCCTTTTTGGGGCCAACGTCCTGACTTTC; cdr3_aa: CASGTGGLFGANVLTF; clone_size: NA; j_call: TRBJ2-6; d_call: TRBD1; v_call: TRBV28
cdr3_nt: TGTGCCAGCAGCCCCAATGCGGCGGGGGAGCAGTTCTTC; cdr3_aa: CASSPNAAGEQFF; clone_size: NA; j_call: TRBJ2-1; d_call: NA; v_call: TRBV7-2
cdr3_nt: TGTGCCAGCAGTTTCAGGCTAGCGGGAGGGGTACTCTATGAGCAGTTCTTC; cdr3_aa: CASSFRLAGGVLYEQFF; clone_size: NA; j_call: TRBJ2-1; d_call: TRBD2; v_call: TRBV28
cdr3_nt: TGCGCCACCTCCTACACGGTTCTTTTCTACGAGCAGTACTTC; cdr3_aa: CATSYTVLFYEQYF; clone_size: NA; j_call: TRBJ2-7; d_call: NA; v_call: TRBV10-2
cdr3_nt: TGTGCCAGCAGCCCAAGTGGGAGGACAGGGGGGTTGGATACGCAGTATTTT; cdr3_aa: CASSPSGRTGGLDTQYF; clone_size: once; j_call: TRBJ2-3; d_call: TRBD1; v_call: TRBV7-2
cdr3_nt: TGTGCCAGCAGTTTGCAGGACTATGGCTACACCTTC; cdr3_aa: CASSLQDYGYTF; clone_size: NA; j_call: TRBJ1-2; d_call: NA; v_call: TRBV28
cdr3_nt: TGTGCCAGCGGTCGGGTTCGCTTGGACTATGGCTACACCTTC; cdr3_aa: CASGRVRLDYGYTF; clone_size: NA; j_call: TRBJ1-2; d_call: NA; v_call: TRBV27
cdr3_nt: TGTGCCAGCAGTGTGGGACTAGCAGTGGGTGAGCAGTTCTTC; cdr3_aa: CASSVGLAVGEQFF; clone_size: NA; j_call: TRBJ2-1; d_call: TRBD2; v_call: TRBV6-1
cdr3_nt: TGTGCCACCAGCAGAGAAGGTGGGGTCACCACCGGGGAGCTGTTTTTT; cdr3_aa: CATSREGGVTTGELFF; clone_size: NA; j_call: TRBJ2-2; d_call: NA; v_call: TRBV15
cdr3_nt: TGTGCCAGCTCACCAGGTCTCGGGAGCGGTACCTACGAGCAGTACTTC; cdr3_aa: CASSPGLGSGTYEQYF; clone_size: NA; j_call: TRBJ2-7; d_call: NA; v_call: TRBV18
cdr3_nt: TGTGCCAGCAGTTACGCCGCAGGGGAATCCGGGGAGCTGTTTTTT; cdr3_aa: CASSYAAGESGELFF; clone_size: once; j_call: TRBJ2-2; d_call: NA; v_call: TRBV6-6
cdr3_nt: TGTGCCAGCAGCCGCCACACCGGGCTGGGCAAATACAATGAGCAGTTCTTC; cdr3_aa: CASSRHTGLGKYNEQFF; clone_size: NA; j_call: TRBJ2-1; d_call: NA; v_call: TRBV9
cdr3_nt: TGTGCCAGCAGCGCAGAGGACTATGGCTACACCTTC; cdr3_aa: CASSAEDYGYTF; clone_size: NA; j_call: TRBJ1-2; d_call: NA; v_call: TRBV11-2
cdr3_nt: TGTGCCAGCAGGCCCCAGGGGCCCACTGAAGCTTTCTTT; cdr3_aa: CASRPQGPTEAFF; clone_size: NA; j_call: TRBJ1-1; d_call: NA; v_call: TRBV27
cdr3_nt: TGCAGCGTCGGACAGGGGGCTCTCCAAGAGACCCAGTACTTC; cdr3_aa: CSVGQGALQETQYF; clone_size: NA; j_call: TRBJ2-5; d_call: TRBD1; v_call: TRBV29-1
cdr3_nt: TGCGCCAGCAGCCAAGGGCGGGAGGAGTACATTCAGTACTTC; cdr3_aa: CASSQGREEYIQYF; clone_size: NA; j_call: TRBJ2-4; d_call: TRBD2; v_call: TRBV4-3
cdr3_nt: TGTGCCAGCAGCGCCCGACAGGGTGGGTTTAGAGTCCGGGAGACCCAGTACTTC; cdr3_aa: CASSARQGGFRVRETQYF; clone_size: NA; j_call: TRBJ2-5; d_call: TRBD1; v_call: TRBV13